This T cell receptor beta chain was retrieved from a study of blood T cell repertoires in COVID-19. Across the study: The study drew acute and convalescent COVID-19 samples from the United States, Italy and Spain. The analysed material was cDNA or gDNA that came from T cells, B-cell-depleted T cells, or PBMCs.

Seattle cases were enrolled at active infection and followed longitudinally. Per the original methods: Estimation of nucleated cell counts relied on the amplification of reference gene primers. The repertoire was sequenced with immunoSEQ multiplex PCR; TCRdb's copy has only in-frame clones and lacks some. That table furnishes V, J and clone size, whereas the DNA furnished D and trimming. The table records roughly 570,000 clones, less than 90% of them present only once. Germline assignment: CDR1 LNHDA and CDR2 SQIVND (reference sequence). Deletions cut 6 bases from V and 0 bases from J, with 18 bases between. The CDR3 loop spans 17 amino acids.

The sequencing input was peripheral blood. The receptor comes from a woman between 50 and 59 years old with COVID-19, enrolled during active disease. The rearrangement uses TRBV19 and TRBJ1-3; weak D call: TRBD1 (5 bases). Here the CDR3 reads CASSYYPRDFSGNTIYF. In DNA, the CDR3 is TGTGCCAGTAGCTACTACCCGCGGGACTTCTCTGGAAACACCATATATTTT.